These T cell receptor beta chains were read from a single sample in a study of CD8 T cells in ankylosing spondylitis. TCRdb analysed the 5' RACE reads with MiXCR anew, one entry per CDR3 protein. The sample consists of more than 600,000 distinct CDR3 sequences, 19% of them appearing once. The sample consisted of blood, either unsorted or a sorted T cell fraction (not recorded which). Receptors originate from a male donor with ankylosing spondylitis. CDR3s include the opening cysteine and the closing phenylalanine or tryptophan. The D gene is left open where the match is weak. A row's size may be missing; if present it is once, few, many or a size class.

clone size,V gene,J gene,D gene,CDR3 length,CDR3 DNA,CDR3 protein
-,TRBV4-1,TRBJ1-2,-,17,TGCGCCAGCAGCCAAGATCGGGCAGGAAGAATTAACTATGGCTACACCTTC,CASSQDRAGRINYGYTF
-,TRBV29-1,TRBJ1-2,TRBD1,13,TGCAGCGTTGGACAGGGGGCAGGGTATGGCTACACCTTC,CSVGQGAGYGYTF
-,TRBV27,TRBJ2-7,-,13,TGTGCCAGCAGTCCCCGGGCCATGTACGAGCAGTACTTC,CASSPRAMYEQYF
-,TRBV7-2,TRBJ2-3,TRBD1,15,TGTGCCAGCAGCTTAAGGGGGCAGAGGACAGATACGCAGTATTTT,CASSLRGQRTDTQYF
few,TRBV15,TRBJ2-1,TRBD1,15,TGTGCCACCAGCAGCGGTTGGACAGGGGGCAATGAGCAGTTCTTC,CATSSGWTGGNEQFF
few,TRBV7-2,TRBJ2-7,TRBD1,14,TGTGCCAGCAGCCCCAACAGGGGTAACTACGAGCAGTACTTC,CASSPNRGNYEQYF
few,TRBV12-3/TRBV12-4,TRBJ1-1,-,15,TGTGCCAGCAGCCTTCGAGGGGTATCGGACACTGAAGCTTTCTTT,CASSLRGVSDTEAFF
few,TRBV15,TRBJ2-1,TRBD2,16,TGTGCCACCAGTTCAGAGACTAGCGGGAGGGGCAATGAGCAGTTCTTC,CATSSETSGRGNEQFF
-,TRBV7-9,TRBJ2-1,-,16,TGTGCCAGCAGCTTAGTGGCGGAGGGCCGATACAATGAGCAGTTCTTC,CASSLVAEGRYNEQFF
few,TRBV20-1,TRBJ1-2,-,12,TGCAGTGCTAGACAGGGAAACTATGGCTACACCTTC,CSARQGNYGYTF
few,TRBV11-2,TRBJ2-3,TRBD1,15,TGTGCCAGCAGCTTTTTGACAGGGGGCACAGATACGCAGTATTTT,CASSFLTGGTDTQYF
-,TRBV9,TRBJ2-3,-,15,TGTGCCAGCAGCGTAGGAGTGGACAGCACAGATACGCAGTATTTT,CASSVGVDSTDTQYF
many,TRBV7-9,TRBJ2-1,-,15,TGTGCCAGCAGTTCTACTCCCGTGGCCTACAATGAGCAGTTCTTC,CASSSTPVAYNEQFF
many,TRBV12-3/TRBV12-4,TRBJ1-1,-,14,TGTGCCAGCAGTCTCGCGGAGGGGAACACTGAAGCTTTCTTT,CASSLAEGNTEAFF
-,TRBV9,TRBJ2-3,-,16,TGTGCCAGCAGCTTAAGCGAGCGGAGTCGATTAGATACGCAGTATTTT,CASSLSERSRLDTQYF
-,TRBV12-5,TRBJ2-5,-,15,TGTGCTAGTGGTTTGACTCGGGGGGCCGAAGAGACCCAGTACTTC,CASGLTRGAEETQYF
-,TRBV29-1,TRBJ2-7,TRBD1,13,TGCAGCGTTGAAGTGGGACAGGTCGACGAGCAGTACTTC,CSVEVGQVDEQYF
-,TRBV5-6,TRBJ1-5,-,15,TGTGCCAGCAGCTATTGGAGTGAGGGACTGCAGCCCCAGCATTTT,CASSYWSEGLQPQHF
few,TRBV15,TRBJ2-2,TRBD2,19,TGTGCCACCAGCAACAATCCGGACGGCGGACTAGCGCACACCGGGGAGCTGTTTTTT,CATSNNPDGGLAHTGELFF
few,TRBV27,TRBJ2-1,TRBD1,15,TGTGCCAGCGGTGGTGGGACAGCCGACTACAATGAGCAGTTCTTC,CASGGGTADYNEQFF
many,TRBV9,TRBJ1-6,-,13,TGTGCCAGCAGCCCAGACCGGGAGTCACCCCTCCACTTT,CASSPDRESPLHF
few,TRBV7-9,TRBJ1-3,-,14,TGTGCCAGCAGCTTCACCTACTCTGGAAACACCATATATTTT,CASSFTYSGNTIYF
-,TRBV27,TRBJ1-1,-,14,TGTGCCAGCAGTGCGGAGAGACAGGTCACTGAAGCTTTCTTT,CASSAERQVTEAFF
-,TRBV28,TRBJ2-7,-,15,TGTGCCAGCAGTGGCCCGGACAGTGGGGGCTACGAGCAGTACTTC,CASSGPDSGGYEQYF
-,TRBV6-1,TRBJ2-4,TRBD1,14,TGTGCCAGCAAAAACAGGGGTTCCAAAAACATTCAGTACTTC,CASKNRGSKNIQYF
few,TRBV4-2,TRBJ2-2,-,18,TGTGCCAGCAAAACTAGCCCAGGGCTTCAGTCGAACACCGGGGAGCTGTTTTTT,CASKTSPGLQSNTGELFF
few,TRBV5-5,TRBJ2-7,-,14,TGTGCCAGCAGCTTGCGGGGGAAACCCTACGAGCAGTACTTC,CASSLRGKPYEQYF
many,TRBV12-3/TRBV12-4,TRBJ2-1,TRBD2,15,TGTGCCAGCAGTCCTTGGTTAGCGGGGAACAATGAGCAGTTCTTC,CASSPWLAGNNEQFF
few,TRBV5-1,TRBJ2-1,-,17,TGCGCCAGCAGCTTGTCCCCCGCTGGGGGAGCCTACAATGAGCAGTTCTTC,CASSLSPAGGAYNEQFF
few,TRBV11-2,TRBJ1-1,-,14,TGTGCCAGCAGCAGGGAAAGTTGGGGCACTGAAGCTTTCTTT,CASSRESWGTEAFF
-,TRBV7-3,TRBJ2-3,TRBD2,15,TGTGCCAGCAGCTTCAGCGGGGGGATTGGAGATACGCAGTATTTT,CASSFSGGIGDTQYF
-,TRBV6-2/TRBV6-3,TRBJ1-5,-,13,TGTGCCAGCAGCCGGGGGCTTGATCAGCCCCAGCATTTT,CASSRGLDQPQHF
few,TRBV29-1,TRBJ2-1,-,14,TGCAGCGTTGAAGTTAGCGGTGCCTACAATGAGCAGTTCTTC,CSVEVSGAYNEQFF
-,TRBV6-1,TRBJ1-1,TRBD1,14,TGTGCCAGCAGCTCGGACAGGGAGAACACTGAAGCTTTCTTT,CASSSDRENTEAFF
-,TRBV20-1,TRBJ1-5,-,13,TGCAGTGCAACCCGGGGAGACACATTAAATCAGCATTTT,CSATRGDTLNQHF
-,TRBV6-4,TRBJ2-2,TRBD2,18,TGTGCCAGCAGTGACCCGAATGAGCGGGAGAGGGTCACCGGGGAGCTGTTTTTT,CASSDPNERERVTGELFF
-,TRBV7-3,TRBJ2-6,-,17,TGTGCCAGCAGCCGAACAGGTCCTCCAACCGGGGCCAACGTCCTGACTTTC,CASSRTGPPTGANVLTF
-,TRBV19,TRBJ2-2,-,14,TGTGCCAGTACCGGGAGTGCGTACACCGGGGAGCTGTTTTTT,CASTGSAYTGELFF
-,TRBV19,TRBJ1-1,-,13,TGTGCCAGTAGACCGGGCTCACCGTCACAAGCTTTCTTT,CASRPGSPSQAFF